This TCR beta chain was observed in a study of neurological immune-mediated disorders. General study results and limits: HTLV-1-associated myelopathy had the most TCR clonal expansion, and multiple sclerosis had the least, less than healthy controls.

The output of every sequencing run, over 190 million TCR-beta sequences, came from 15-18 subjects. MiXCR, applied by TCRdb to the 5' RACE reads, yields one record per CDR3 protein. The sample has tens of thousands of distinct CDR3 sequences, around an eighth seen once. This clonotype was counted ten times or more. The antigen is not known. This CDR3 spans 12 amino acids. Trimming pared 6 bases from V and 9 bases from J, leaving 15 bases between. Looked up from germline, CDR1 is SGHRS and CDR2 is YFSETQ. Sequencing input: PBMCs. This TCR derives from a woman aged 45-65 years with HTLV-1-associated myelopathy (HAM/TSP). The gene calls are TRBV5-1 and TRBJ1-1; perhaps TRBD1 as D (6 bases). This chain's CDR3 is CASTEEQGQAFF. CDR3 DNA sequence: TGCGCCAGCACCGAGGAGCAGGGGCAAGCTTTCTTT. Full variable domain (rest looked up from reference TRBV5-1 and TRBJ1-1): KAGVTQTPRYLIKTRGQQVTLSCSPISGHRSVSWYQQTPGQGLQFLFEYFSETQRNKGNFPGRFSGRQFSNSRSEMNVSTLELGDSALYLCASTEEQGQAFFGQGTRLTVV.